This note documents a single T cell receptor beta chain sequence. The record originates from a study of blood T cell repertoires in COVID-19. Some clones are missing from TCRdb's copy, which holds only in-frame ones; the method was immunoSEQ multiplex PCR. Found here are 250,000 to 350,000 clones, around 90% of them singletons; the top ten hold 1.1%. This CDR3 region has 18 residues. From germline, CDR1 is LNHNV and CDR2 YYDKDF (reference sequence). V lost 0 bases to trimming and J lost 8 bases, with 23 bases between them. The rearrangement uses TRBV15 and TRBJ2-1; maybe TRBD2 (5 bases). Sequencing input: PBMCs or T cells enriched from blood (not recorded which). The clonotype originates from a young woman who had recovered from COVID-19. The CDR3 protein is CATSRDKISGYRPHEQFF. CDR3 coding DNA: TGTGCCACCAGCAGAGATAAGATTTCGGGATATCGACCCCATGAGCAGTTCTTC.